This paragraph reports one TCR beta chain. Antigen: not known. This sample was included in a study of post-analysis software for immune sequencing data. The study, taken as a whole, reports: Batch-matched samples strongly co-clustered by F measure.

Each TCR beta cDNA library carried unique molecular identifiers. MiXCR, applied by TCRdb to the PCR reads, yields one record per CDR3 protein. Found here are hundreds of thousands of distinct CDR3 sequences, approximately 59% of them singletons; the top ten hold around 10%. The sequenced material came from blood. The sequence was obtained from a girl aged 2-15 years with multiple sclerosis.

The CDR3 DNA is TGCAGTGCTAGAGATGTGGGGGGAGTAGGAGCAGATACGCAGTATTTT. Its translation is CSARDVGGVGADTQYF. This chain joins TRBV20-1 and TRBJ2-3; tentative D call: TRBD2 (6 bases). Per germline, CDR1 DFQATT and CDR2 SNEGSKA (reference sequence). The V and J ends lost 0 bases and 4 bases respectively, with 17 bases between them. The CDR3 consists of 16 residues.